What follows are 28 T cell receptor beta chains derived from one specimen sequenced in a study of CD8 T cells in Susac syndrome. Random hexamers primed reverse transcription of about 0.45 to 1 ug RNA. Using its own MiXCR run on the immunoSEQ multiplex PCR reads, TCRdb lists one record per CDR3 protein. Here the sample spans 250,000 to 300,000 distinct CDR3 sequences, about 85% being singletons. Sequenced: CD8+ T cells from PBMCs. The receptors here all came from a human donor with multiple sclerosis.

The V gene is TRBV13, the J gene TRBJ2-2; no clear D gene. Trimming took 6 bases from V and 3 from J, leaving 14 bases between them. The CDR3 has 15 residues. Germline CDR1 PRHDT, CDR2 FYEKMQ (reference sequence). Written as DNA, the CDR3 is TGTGCCAGCAGTTCCCGAAAACATTACACCGGGGAGCTGTTTTTT. Its protein is CASSSRKHYTGELFF.

Regarding this clonotype: The germline gene is not matched at one end of the junction; a read error may be the cause. This chain joins TRBV6-5 and TRBJ2-7; D may correspond to TRBD1 or TRBD2 (5 bases each). Germline CDR1 reads MNHEY; CDR2 reads SVGAGI. This CDR3 has 11 amino acids. CDR3 DNA: TGCTCTTCGGGGCCCAACTACGAGCAGTACTTC. Its protein is CSSGPNYEQYF.

The rearrangement joins TRBV7-9 to TRBJ1-6; D is possibly TRBD1 (5 bases). Trimming took off 3 bases at V and 14 bases at J, with 20 bases between the two ends. The CDR3 has 15 residues. Germline V CDR1 and CDR2: SEHNR, FQNEAQ (reference sequence). CDR3 nucleotides: TGTGCCAGCAGCTTCACCGGGACCACCGATCTTGCCCTCCACTTT. As protein: CASSFTGTTDLALHF.

This clonotype was seen a single time. The chain recombines TRBV7-9 with TRBJ2-1; a possible D gene is TRBD2 (5 bases). V was shortened by 1 base and J by 0 bases, with 13 bases between the two germline ends. Germline V gives CDR1 SEHNR, CDR2 FQNEAQ (reference sequence). CDR3 size: 17 residues. The CDR3 DNA is TGTGCCAGCAGCTTAGGTGCGGGTAGAAGCTCCTACAATGAGCAGTTCTTC. Translation gives CASSLGAGRSSYNEQFF. Variable domain in full (rest from reference TRBV7-9 and TRBJ2-1): DTGVSQNPRHKITKRGQNVTFRCDPISEHNRLYWYRQTLGQGPEFLTYFQNEAQLEKSRLLSDRFSAERPKGSFSTLEIQRTEQGDSAMYLCASSLGAGRSSYNEQFFGPGTRLTVL.

The chain has TRBV14 and TRBJ1-2; D is possibly TRBD1 (5 bases). Germline assignment: CDR1 SGHDN and CDR2 FVKESK. This CDR3 is built from 14 residues. V dropped 1 base and J dropped 7 bases, with 13 bases sitting between them. In DNA, the CDR3 is TGTGCCAGCAGCCAAGGGGTCAGGGAGTTTGGCTACACCTTC. Amino acids: CASSQGVREFGYTF.

The table lists this clonotype with a few counts. The chain is built from TRBV6-1 and TRBJ1-5; D is undetermined. Germline CDR1 is MNHNS and CDR2 is SASEGT. The ends were cut back, 8 bases at V and 0 bases at J, with 8 bases in the middle. The CDR3 has 13 amino acids. The CDR3 loop is CASEENSNQPQHF. Written as DNA, the CDR3 is TGTGCCAGCGAGGAGAATAGCAATCAGCCCCAGCATTTT.

The sample holds a few counts of this clonotype. The chain couples TRBV6-1 to TRBJ2-7; 8 bases align to TRBD1. This CDR3 region has 15 residues. V trimming: 6 bases; J trimming: 6 bases; junction bases outside the gene matches: 13. CDR1 and CDR2 (germline): MNHNS, SASEGT. The CDR3 DNA sequence: TGTGCCAGCAGCACCTACCCGGGGACAGGTCGCGAGCAGTACTTC. It specifies CASSTYPGTGREQYF.

The chain carries TRBV28 and TRBJ2-3; the D gene is possibly TRBD2 (6 bases). The V gene's germline CDR1 is MDHEN and CDR2 SYDVKM. V dropped 6 bases and J dropped 3 bases, with 19 bases sitting between them. This CDR3 is built from 16 residues. The CDR3 bases are TGTGCCAGCAGGTCCTTATGGGCGGGAATTACAGATACGCAGTATTTT. It yields the protein CASRSLWAGITDTQYF.

This clonotype was detected only once. The chain is built from TRBV30 and TRBJ1-2, with D maybe TRBD1 (6 bases). Trimming removed 8 bases at V and 4 bases at J, with 11 bases between. Germline V CDR1 and CDR2: GTSNPN, SVGIG (reference sequence). The CDR3 spans 11 residues. CDR3 amino acids: CAHYRVYGYTF. The CDR3 bases are TGTGCCCATTACAGGGTCTATGGCTACACCTTC.

V gene TRBV27 combines with J gene TRBJ1-1; no firm D call. The V end was cut by 9 bases, the J end by 0 bases, with 14 bases between. This CDR3 has 14 amino acids. CDR1 and CDR2 (germline): MNHEY, SMNVEV (reference sequence). The DNA of the CDR3 is TGTGCCAGTGGGGAATCCAGTATGAACACTGAAGCTTTCTTT. Protein: CASGESSMNTEAFF.

This clonotype was found once. This chain connects TRBV24-1 to TRBJ1-6, with unresolved D. CDR1 KGHDR and CDR2 SFDVKD come from the germline V gene. The CDR3 loop spans 11 amino acids. Between the trimmed V and J ends, which lost 12 bases and 7 bases, there was a span of 9 bases. CDR3 loop: CASATNSPLHF. The CDR3 DNA reads TGTGCCTCCGCTACCAATTCACCCCTCCACTTT.

The chain combines TRBV27 with TRBJ1-5, with D hard to call. CDR3 length: 14 residues. CDR1 MNHEY and CDR2 SMNVEV come from the germline V gene (reference sequence). Trimming left V 0 bases short and J 4 bases short, with 7 bases between. In nucleotides, the CDR3 is TGTGCCAGCAGTTTATCGAGAACGAATCAGCCCCAGCATTTT. Translation gives CASSLSRTNQPQHF.

Concerning this clonotype itself: A read error is likely, as this CDR3 ends without the conserved phenylalanine or tryptophan. The gene calls are TRBV6-2 or TRBV6-3 and TRBJ1-1; D ambiguous. Germline V gene lookup returns CDR1 MNHEY and CDR2 SVGEGT. Deletions cut 8 bases from V and 1 base from J, with 14 bases between. The CDR3 contains 14 residues. CDR3 bases: TGTGCCAGCTGGGAGGGCCAGGCGAACACTGAAGCTTTCTCT. This translates into CASWEGQANTEAFS.

V and J are TRBV7-9 and TRBJ1-6, with TRBD1 matching 7 bases. The CDR3 contains 17 residues. The germline V gene has CDR1 SEHNR and CDR2 FQNEAQ (reference sequence). Unmatched junction bases numbered 9, after V lost 5 bases and J lost 2 bases. DNA of the CDR3: TGTGCCAGCAGCGACCGGGAGCAGGGGGCCTATAATTCACCCCTCCACTTT. It encodes CASSDREQGAYNSPLHF.

This sequence joins TRBV18 and TRBJ2-7, with 11 positions matching TRBD1. The CDR3 loop spans 16 amino acids. Germline values: CDR1 KGHSH, CDR2 LQKENI. V trimming: 3 bases; J trimming: 2 bases; junction bases outside the gene matches: 6. This chain's CDR3 is CASSPLLGQGAYEQYF. The CDR3 DNA follows: TGTGCCAGCTCACCCTTGTTGGGACAGGGGGCCTACGAGCAGTACTTC.

The gene calls are TRBV30 and TRBJ1-3; D unresolved. V lost 4 bases, J lost 0 bases, and 13 bases lay in between. CDR1 GTSNPN and CDR2 SVGIG come from the germline V gene (reference sequence). The CDR3 loop spans 15 amino acids. The CDR3 nucleotides are TGTGCCTGGAATCTCGTTGTCGACTCTGGAAACACCATATATTTT. Translation gives CAWNLVVDSGNTIYF.

The gene calls are TRBV11-3 and TRBJ2-1, with unresolved D. Between the trimmed V and J ends, which lost 2 bases and 5 bases, there was a span of 16 bases. The CDR3 spans 16 residues. The germline gives CDR1 SGHNT, CDR2 YENEEA. CDR3 sequence (DNA): TGTGCCAGCAGCTTAATGTCTAGGCCCTTACACAATGAGCAGTTCTTC. Residues: CASSLMSRPLHNEQFF.

The chain joins TRBV27 to TRBJ2-7; the D is unclear. Deletions cut 4 bases from V and 3 bases from J, with 13 bases between. CDR1 is MNHEY and CDR2 is SMNVEV in the germline V gene (reference sequence). There are 14 residues in the CDR3. The CDR3 region is CASSSRLDIYEQYF. The CDR3 DNA follows: TGTGCCAGCAGTTCACGCCTAGACATCTACGAGCAGTACTTC.

The chain uses TRBV9 and TRBJ2-2; TRBD1 matches 11 bases. V trimming: 4 bases; J trimming: 4 bases; junction bases outside the gene matches: 6. Germline values: CDR1 SGDLS, CDR2 YYNGEE. CDR3 size: 16 residues. In DNA form, the CDR3 reads TGTGCCAGCAGCTCCCGGACAGGGGGCGGCACCGGGGAGCTGTTTTTT. This translates into CASSSRTGGGTGELFF.

The chain uses TRBV7-6 and TRBJ2-3; maybe TRBD2 (6 bases). The germline V and J ends were trimmed by 0 bases and 1 base, with 17 bases remaining between them. Germline CDR1 SGHVS, CDR2 FNYEAQ. There are 18 residues in the CDR3. The CDR3 loop reads CASSLAGPAGLRTDTQYF. The CDR3 DNA reads as TGTGCCAGCAGCTTAGCGGGCCCGGCGGGACTGCGCACAGATACGCAGTATTTT. Supplemented by reference TRBV7-6 and TRBJ2-3, the full variable domain reads GAGVSQSPRYKVTKRGQDVALRCDPISGHVSLYWYRQALGQGPEFLTYFNYEAQQDKSGLPNDRFSAERPEGSISTLTIQRTEQRDSAMYRCASSLAGPAGLRTDTQYFGPGTRLTVL.

The rearrangement links TRBV7-9 to TRBJ2-1, with D maybe TRBD2 (5 bases). The ends were cut back, 3 bases at V and 7 bases at J, with 13 bases in the middle. The CDR3 covers 14 residues. Germline lookup yields CDR1 SEHNR and CDR2 FQNEAQ (reference sequence). CDR3 protein: CASSLYGIGNEQFF. As DNA, the CDR3 is TGTGCCAGCAGCTTGTACGGGATAGGGAATGAGCAGTTCTTC.

This clonotype was observed once. The chain recombines TRBV29-1 with TRBJ2-1, with 8 bases that match TRBD2. Germline V gene sequence: CDR1 SQVTM, CDR2 ANQGSEA. The length of the CDR3 is 21 residues. The ends lost 4 bases at V and 6 bases at J; junction bases unmatched: 29. The CDR3 DNA sequence: TGCAGCGTTGTAGGGGCAGGGAGTAGAGCGGGAGTATGGGGGCCTTCCAATGAGCAGTTCTTC. This codes for CSVVGAGSRAGVWGPSNEQFF.

The CDR3 spells CASSPPYSNQPQHF. The DNA for the CDR3 is TGTGCCAGCAGTCCGCCCTATAGCAATCAGCCCCAGCATTTT. The chain combines TRBV28 with TRBJ1-5; D is uncertain. The CDR3 is 14 amino acids. The germline gives CDR1 MDHEN, CDR2 SYDVKM. Deletions cut 5 bases from V and 0 bases from J, with 8 bases between.

The gene calls are TRBV7-8 and TRBJ2-7; D is ambiguous. This CDR3 spans 12 amino acids. Germline V gives CDR1 SGHVS, CDR2 FQNEAQ. Trimming pared 4 bases from V and 2 bases from J, leaving 6 bases between. CDR3 DNA: TGTGCCAGCAGCTACGACACCTACGAGCAGTACTTC. As protein: CASSYDTYEQYF.

This chain links TRBV20-1 with TRBJ2-7; 11 bases match TRBD1. Trimming at V came to 0 bases and at J to 6 bases, leaving 7 bases not matched to a gene. The germline V gene encodes CDR1 DFQATT and CDR2 SNEGSKA (reference sequence). CDR3 length: 15 amino acids. The CDR3 sequence is CSARDGRDRGVEQYF. CDR3 sequence (DNA): TGCAGTGCTAGAGATGGCCGGGACAGGGGGGTCGAGCAGTACTTC.

V usage is TRBV11-2 and J usage is TRBJ2-1; tentatively, D is TRBD1 (5 bases). The germline V gene encodes CDR1 SGHAT and CDR2 FQNNGV. Trimming took 3 bases from V and 0 from J, leaving 9 bases between them. The CDR3 has 15 amino acids. The chain's CDR3 is CASSFQGGSYNEQFF. The DNA for the CDR3 is TGTGCCAGCAGCTTCCAGGGCGGCTCCTACAATGAGCAGTTCTTC.

The V call is TRBV19, the J call TRBJ2-7; 9 nucleotides agree with TRBD2. Germline-derived CDR1 and CDR2 are LNHDA and SQIVND (reference sequence). CDR3 size: 15 residues. Unmatched junction bases numbered 8, after V lost 5 bases and J lost 3 bases. The CDR3 here is CASSSLAGEVYEQYF. The CDR3 DNA reads as TGTGCCAGTAGTTCTTTAGCGGGAGAGGTCTACGAGCAGTACTTC.

This clonotype was counted a few times. This chain joins TRBV15 and TRBJ1-1; possibly TRBD1 for D (5 bases). Looked up from germline, CDR1 is LNHNV and CDR2 is YYDKDF (reference sequence). CDR3 length equals 14 residues. V was clipped by 3 bases and J by 1 base, with 9 bases between them. The CDR3 nucleotides read TGTGCCACCAGCAGGGGGGGGGAGAACACTGAAGCTTTCTTT. Encoded protein: CATSRGGENTEAFF. The full variable domain, in which reference TRBV15 and TRBJ1-1 provide the parts outside the CDR3, is DAMVIQNPRYQVTQFGKPVTLSCSQTLNHNVMYWYQQKSSQAPKLLFHYYDKDFNNEADTPDNFQSRRPNTSFCFLDIRSPGLGDTAMYLCATSRGGENTEAFFGQGTRLTVV.